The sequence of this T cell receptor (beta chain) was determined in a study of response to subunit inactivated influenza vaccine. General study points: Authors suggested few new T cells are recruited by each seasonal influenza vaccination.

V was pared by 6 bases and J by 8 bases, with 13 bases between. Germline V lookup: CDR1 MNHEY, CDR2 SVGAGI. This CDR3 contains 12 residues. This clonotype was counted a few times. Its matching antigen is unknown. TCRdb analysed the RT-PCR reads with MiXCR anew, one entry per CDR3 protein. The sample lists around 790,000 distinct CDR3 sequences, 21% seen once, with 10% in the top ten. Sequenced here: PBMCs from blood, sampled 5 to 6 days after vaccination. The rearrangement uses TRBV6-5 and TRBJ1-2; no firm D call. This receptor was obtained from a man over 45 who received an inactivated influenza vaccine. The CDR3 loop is CASSRRWVGYTF. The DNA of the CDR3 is TGTGCCAGCAGCCGAAGGTGGGTCGGCTACACCTTC.